Each of the 8 T cell receptor beta chains below was sequenced from the same sample in a study of Graves' ophthalmopathy and Graves' hyperthyroidism. The authors amplified TCR beta CDR3 regions from RNA transcripts. In the first round, RT-PCR was carried out with HTBI primers, and a multiplex PCR formed the second round. TCRdb independently ran MiXCR on the multiplex PCR reads; one entry per CDR3 protein. The sample contains around 600,000 distinct CDR3 sequences, over 40% of which appear only once. The sample consisted of peripheral blood. The source of these receptors is an adult man with Graves' ophthalmopathy.

Ten or more counts support this clonotype. V is TRBV20-1 and J is TRBJ1-1, with a possible D match to TRBD1 (6 bases). Germline assignment: CDR1 DFQATT and CDR2 SNEGSKA (reference sequence). This CDR3 region has 17 residues. The V end was cut by 5 bases, the J end by 0 bases, with 22 bases between. Here the CDR3 reads CSARPWGGRSVNTEAFF. The CDR3 DNA sequence: TGCAGTGCTCGCCCGTGGGGGGGGCGCAGCGTGAACACTGAAGCTTTCTTT.

Ten or more counts support this clonotype. CDR3 in amino acids: CASSRPGSRGAGELFF. CDR3 in DNA: TGTGCCAGCAGTAGACCGGGATCGAGAGGGGCCGGGGAGCTGTTTTTT. The chain recombines TRBV6-5 with TRBJ2-2; D might be TRBD1 or TRBD2, each matching 5 bases. In germline, CDR1 is MNHEY, CDR2 SVGAGI. The CDR3 totals 16 residues. Trimming left V 5 bases short and J 6 bases short, with 19 bases between.

This chain's CDR3 is CATSDWGHANTGELFF. The CDR3 DNA is TGTGCCACCAGTGATTGGGGACATGCGAACACCGGGGAGCTGTTTTTT. The V call is TRBV24-1, the J call TRBJ2-2; tentative D call: TRBD1 (6 bases). Trimming removed 2 bases at V and 0 bases at J, with 9 bases between. The germline V gene has CDR1 KGHDR and CDR2 SFDVKD. This CDR3 has 16 residues.

This clonotype has a count of ten or more. The chain couples TRBV7-2 to TRBJ2-2; 7 bases are shared with TRBD2. The CDR3 covers 15 residues. V trimming: 3 bases; J trimming: 4 bases; junction bases outside the gene matches: 5. Germline CDR1 SGHTA, CDR2 FQGNSA. CDR3 loop: CASSFVLASTGELFF. The CDR3 DNA sequence: TGTGCCAGCAGCTTCGTACTAGCGAGCACCGGGGAGCTGTTTTTT. The full variable domain, in which reference TRBV7-2 and TRBJ2-2 provide the parts outside the CDR3, is GAGVSQSPSNKVTEKGKDVELRCDPISGHTALYWYRQSLGQGLEFLIYFQGNSAPDKSGLPSDRFSAERTGGSVSTLTIQRTQQEDSAVYLCASSFVLASTGELFFGEGSRLTVL.

This clonotype was seen ten or more times. CDR3 sequence (DNA): TGTGCCAGCAGTGGGTTGGGGGGCGTCGGCTATGGCTACACCTTC. This sequence encodes CASSGLGGVGYGYTF. The chain links TRBV2 to TRBJ1-2; maybe TRBD1 (6 bases). V was trimmed by 4 bases and J by 4 bases, leaving 16 bases between them. Germline CDR1 SNHLY, CDR2 FYNNEI. CDR3 length equals 15 residues. Together with reference TRBV2 and TRBJ1-2, the CDR3 gives the full variable domain: EPEVTQTPSHQVTQMGQEVILRCVPISNHLYFYWYRQILGQKVEFLVSFYNNEISEKSEIFDDQFSVERPDGSNFTLKIRSTKLEDSAMYFCASSGLGGVGYGYTFGSGTRLTVV.

This clonotype was recorded at least ten times. V and J are TRBV10-3 and TRBJ2-2; D is perhaps TRBD1 (6 bases). Germline V gene sequence: CDR1 ENHRY, CDR2 SYGVKD. Trimming shortened V by 4 bases and J by 1 base, and 7 bases separated the two germline ends. The CDR3 runs 14 residues. The CDR3 spells CAISGQENTGELFF. CDR3 sequence (DNA): TGTGCCATCAGTGGACAGGAGAACACCGGGGAGCTGTTTTTT.

About this clonotype itself: One base away lies a much larger clone, so this may be a sequencing read error. V and J are TRBV7-8 and TRBJ2-2; D is possibly TRBD2 (7 bases). This CDR3 has 13 amino acids. Trimming shortened V by 7 bases and J by 11 bases, and 17 bases separated the two germline ends. Germline lookup yields CDR1 SGHVS and CDR2 FQNEAQ. The CDR3 reads CASTLGGGLELFF. The CDR3, as DNA: TGTGCCAGCACCTTGGGGGGGGGCCTTGAGCTGTTTTTT.

This clonotype has a count of ten or more. The rearrangement uses TRBV7-2 and TRBJ1-3; D is uncertain. Germline V gives CDR1 SGHTA, CDR2 FQGNSA. V was clipped by 8 bases and J by 0 bases, with 14 bases between them. The CDR3 extends over 15 amino acids. CDR3 sequence reads: CASAPRELSGNTIYF. CDR3 sequence (DNA): TGTGCCAGCGCCCCACGTGAGCTCTCTGGAAACACCATATATTTT. The variable domain in full, completed from reference TRBV7-2 and TRBJ1-3, reads GAGVSQSPSNKVTEKGKDVELRCDPISGHTALYWYRQSLGQGLEFLIYFQGNSAPDKSGLPSDRFSAERTGGSVSTLTIQRTQQEDSAVYLCASAPRELSGNTIYFGEGSWLTVV.